A single sample is the source of the 14 T cell receptor beta chains below, sequenced in a study of blood T cell repertoires in COVID-19. Clones were sequenced by immunoSEQ multiplex PCR, and TCRdb holds only the in-frame ones, with some missing. The profile shows 100,000 to 150,000 clones, over 75% of them singletons. Sequencing was carried out using peripheral blood. All receptors come from a man at least 80 years old with active or convalescent COVID-19.

The rearrangement links TRBV7-6 to TRBJ1-2, with 10 bases identical to TRBD1. The CDR3 is 15 residues long. V was pared by 1 base and J by 7 bases, with 6 bases of the junction left unmatched. Germline CDR1 and CDR2: SGHVS and FNYEAQ. The CDR3 DNA reads TGTGCCAGCAGCTTAGGACAGGGGGCGCATAGTGGCTACACCTTC. Translated: CASSLGQGAHSGYTF.

The chain combines TRBV2 with TRBJ1-5; tentatively, D is TRBD1 (6 bases). Germline CDR1 SNHLY, CDR2 FYNNEI. Deletions cut 4 bases from V and 1 base from J, with 11 bases between. The CDR3 totals 15 residues. CDR3 bases: TGTGCCAGCAGTGTGACGCAGGGGAGCAATCAGCCCCAGCATTTT. This encodes CASSVTQGSNQPQHF.

This chain uses TRBV24-1 with TRBJ2-7; 9 bases match TRBD1. V trimming: 3 bases; J trimming: 1 base; junction bases outside the gene matches: 3. Germline-derived CDR1 and CDR2 are KGHDR and SFDVKD. CDR3 size: 15 residues. This chain's CDR3 is CATSDQDRGSYEQYF. Here the CDR3 DNA reads TGTGCCACCAGTGATCAGGACAGGGGTTCCTACGAGCAGTACTTC.

This clone was seen ten or more times. The genes are TRBV6-1 and TRBJ2-2; D is uncertain. CDR3 length: 13 residues. Per germline, CDR1 MNHNS and CDR2 SASEGT. The ends were cut back, 0 bases at V and 6 bases at J, with 5 bases in the middle. In nucleotides, the CDR3 is TGTGCCAGCAGTGAAGCTTCTGCCGGGGAGCTGTTTTTT. It is translated as CASSEASAGELFF.

The chain recombines TRBV4-1 with TRBJ2-7; 7 bases align to TRBD1. Trimming took 5 bases from V and 3 from J; bases not matched to a gene: 13. The CDR3 has 16 amino acids. CDR1 and CDR2 (germline): MGHRA, YSYEKL. The CDR3 nucleotides read TGCGCCAGCAGCGATAGAAGGCAGGGGGATCTCTACGAGCAGTACTTC. This codes for CASSDRRQGDLYEQYF.

The chain is built from TRBV28 and TRBJ2-7, with 9 bases matching TRBD1. V shed 8 bases, J shed 4 bases, and the junction held 6 bases outside the gene matches. Germline V gives CDR1 MDHEN, CDR2 SYDVKM. The CDR3 has 13 amino acids. Here the CDR3 DNA reads TGTGCCAGCGGCACAGGGGGCGCTTACGAGCAGTACTTC. It translates to CASGTGGAYEQYF.

The chain employs TRBV2 and TRBJ1-6; D is unresolved. The V gene lost 5 bases and the J gene lost 0 bases, with 8 bases spanning the gap. The CDR3 contains 15 residues. Looked up from germline, CDR1 is SNHLY and CDR2 is FYNNEI. The CDR3 DNA is TGTGCCAGCAGTCCGGTTAGCTCCTATAATTCACCCCTCCACTTT. Residues: CASSPVSSYNSPLHF.

The genes are TRBV11-3 and TRBJ2-5; D is perhaps TRBD1 (6 bases). This CDR3 comprises 17 residues. The V end was cut by 0 bases, the J end by 5 bases, with 19 bases between. CDR1 is SGHNT, CDR2 YENEEA, per germline. The CDR3 region has the DNA TGTGCCAGCAGCTTAGATTCAGGGGATGGGAGTGCGGAGACCCAGTACTTC. It specifies CASSLDSGDGSAETQYF. The complete variable domain, with remaining parts taken from reference TRBV11-3 and TRBJ2-5, reads EAGVVQSPRYKIIEKKQPVAFWCNPISGHNTLYWYLQNLGQGPELLIRYENEEAVDDSQLPKDRFSAERLKGVDSTLKIQPAELGDSAVYLCASSLDSGDGSAETQYFGPGTRLLVL.

The rearrangement joins TRBV28 to TRBJ1-1; 9 bases line up with TRBD1. CDR1 MDHEN and CDR2 SYDVKM come from the germline V gene. The CDR3 contains 14 residues. V was pared by 5 bases and J by 7 bases, with 8 bases of the junction left unmatched. The CDR3 coding sequence is TGTGCCAGCAGTACAGGGGGCGGCAGAAATGAAGCTTTCTTT. Protein: CASSTGGGRNEAFF.

CDR3 nucleotides: TGTGCCAGCAGTCACAGGGGGAACGAGCAGTACTTC. Amino acid sequence: CASSHRGNEQYF. The chain uses TRBV27 and TRBJ2-7; 8 bases match TRBD1. The CDR3 has 12 residues. CDR1 is MNHEY and CDR2 is SMNVEV in the germline V gene (reference sequence). V lost 5 bases, J lost 5 bases, and 2 bases stayed unmatched.

Only one count was recorded for this clone. The chain is built from TRBV3-1 (or the pseudogene TRBV3-2) and TRBJ2-5; 8 bases map to TRBD2. From germline, CDR1 is LGHDT and CDR2 YNNKEL (reference sequence). This CDR3 is built from 14 residues. The ends lost 6 bases at V and 2 bases at J; junction bases unmatched: 5. In DNA, the CDR3 is TGTGCCAGCAGTAACGCGGGAGGTCAAGAGACCCAGTACTTC. It translates to CASSNAGGQETQYF.

V is TRBV19 and J is TRBJ1-4; 8 bases align to TRBD1. V shed 10 bases and J 0 bases; nucleotides not matched to a gene: 13. CDR1 LNHDA and CDR2 SQIVND come from the germline V gene (reference sequence). CDR3 length equals 17 residues. The CDR3 loop reads CAIPGQDPRATNEKLFF. CDR3 nucleotide sequence: TGTGCCATTCCGGGACAGGACCCCCGGGCAACTAATGAAAAACTGTTTTTT. The variable domain in full, completed from reference TRBV19 and TRBJ1-4, reads DGGITQSPKYLFRKEGQNVTLSCEQNLNHDAMYWYRQDPGQGLRLIYYSQIVNDFQKGDIAEGYSVSREKKESFPLTVTSAQKNPTAFYLCAIPGQDPRATNEKLFFGSGTQLSVL.

The rearrangement joins TRBV3-1 (or the pseudogene TRBV3-2) to TRBJ1-3, with 8 bases that match TRBD1. The CDR3 contains 16 residues. Trimming at V came to 4 bases and at J to 4 bases, leaving 9 bases not matched to a gene. The germline gives CDR1 LGHDT, CDR2 YNNKEL (reference sequence). CDR3 region: CASSPWTGYQGNTIYF. CDR3 DNA sequence: TGTGCCAGCAGCCCTTGGACAGGGTATCAAGGAAACACCATATATTTT.

V gene TRBV10-3 combines with J gene TRBJ2-1; TRBD2 matches 7 bases. Per germline, CDR1 ENHRY and CDR2 SYGVKD. The CDR3 is 14 residues long. V was pared by 6 bases and J by 8 bases, with 10 bases of the junction left unmatched. CDR3 sequence (DNA): TGTGCCATCAGCCGAGCCGAGGGAGGGGATGAGCAGTTCTTC. As protein: CAISRAEGGDEQFF.